This T cell receptor beta chain was sequenced in a study of blood T cell repertoires in COVID-19. Looking at the study overall: Sources were T cells, B-cell-depleted T cells, or PBMCs; the material itself was cDNA or gDNA.

This CDR3 is 14 amino acids long. Trimming removed 0 bases from V and 4 bases from J, with 9 bases in between. The V gene's germline CDR1 is SGHDN and CDR2 FVKESK. Authors' processing steps: Estimation of nucleated cell counts was performed using reference gene primer amplification. The repertoire was sequenced with immunoSEQ multiplex PCR; TCRdb's copy has only in-frame clones and lacks some. The V and J calls and clone size were taken over from that table, and D and trimming were inferred from the DNA. Counted here are 85,000 to 120,000 clones, 70% to 80% occurring once; the ten biggest clones make up around 9.6%.

The source material was peripheral blood. The gene calls are TRBV14 and TRBJ1-2, with D unresolved. The receptor comes from a man aged 60 to 69 with active or convalescent COVID-19. The CDR3 DNA reads as TGTGCCAGCAGCCAAGATAGACGGGGCTATGGCTACACCTTC. Translating it yields CASSQDRRGYGYTF.